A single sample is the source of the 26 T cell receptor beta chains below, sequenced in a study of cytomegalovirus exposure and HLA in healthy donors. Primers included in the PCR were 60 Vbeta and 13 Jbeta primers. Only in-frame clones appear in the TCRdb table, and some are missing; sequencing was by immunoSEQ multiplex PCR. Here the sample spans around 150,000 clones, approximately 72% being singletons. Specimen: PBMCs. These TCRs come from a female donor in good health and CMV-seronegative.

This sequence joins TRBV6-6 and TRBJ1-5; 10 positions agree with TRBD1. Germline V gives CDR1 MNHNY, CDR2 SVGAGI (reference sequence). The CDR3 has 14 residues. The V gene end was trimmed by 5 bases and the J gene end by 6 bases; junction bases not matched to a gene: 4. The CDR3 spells CASSTGTGVQPQHF. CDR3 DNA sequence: TGTGCCAGCAGTACTGGGACAGGGGTTCAGCCCCAGCATTTT.

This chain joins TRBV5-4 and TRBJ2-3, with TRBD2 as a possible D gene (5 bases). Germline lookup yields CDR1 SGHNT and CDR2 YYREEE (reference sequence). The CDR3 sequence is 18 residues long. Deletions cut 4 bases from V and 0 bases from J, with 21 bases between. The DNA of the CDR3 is TGTGCCAGCAGCCCGGGGAGCGGCGCCGCTGTTAGCACAGATACGCAGTATTTT. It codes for CASSPGSGAAVSTDTQYF.

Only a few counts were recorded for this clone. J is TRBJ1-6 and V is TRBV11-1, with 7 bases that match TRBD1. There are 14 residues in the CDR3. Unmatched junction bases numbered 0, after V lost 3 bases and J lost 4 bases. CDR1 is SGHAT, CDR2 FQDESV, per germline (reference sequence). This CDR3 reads CASSFRGYNSPLHF. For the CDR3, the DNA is TGTGCCAGCAGCTTCAGGGGGTATAATTCACCCCTCCACTTT.

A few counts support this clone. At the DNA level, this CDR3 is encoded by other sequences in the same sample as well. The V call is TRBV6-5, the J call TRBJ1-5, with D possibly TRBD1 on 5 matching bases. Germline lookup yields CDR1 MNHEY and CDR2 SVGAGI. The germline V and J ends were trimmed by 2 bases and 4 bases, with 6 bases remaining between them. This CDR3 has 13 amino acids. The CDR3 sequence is CASSYRGNQPQHF. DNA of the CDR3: TGTGCCAGCAGTTACCGGGGGAATCAGCCCCAGCATTTT.

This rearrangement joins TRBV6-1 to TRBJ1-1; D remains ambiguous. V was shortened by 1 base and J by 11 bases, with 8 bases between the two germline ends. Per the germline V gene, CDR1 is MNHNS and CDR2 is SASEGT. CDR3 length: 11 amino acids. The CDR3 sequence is CASSEVESAFF. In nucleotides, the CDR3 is TGTGCCAGCAGTGAAGTTGAAAGCGCTTTCTTT.

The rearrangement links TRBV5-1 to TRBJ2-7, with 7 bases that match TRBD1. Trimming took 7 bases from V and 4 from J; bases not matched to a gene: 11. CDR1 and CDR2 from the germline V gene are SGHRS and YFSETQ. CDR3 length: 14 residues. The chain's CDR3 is CASVGAGGSYEQYF. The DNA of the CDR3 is TGCGCCAGCGTCGGGGCAGGGGGTAGTTACGAGCAGTACTTC.

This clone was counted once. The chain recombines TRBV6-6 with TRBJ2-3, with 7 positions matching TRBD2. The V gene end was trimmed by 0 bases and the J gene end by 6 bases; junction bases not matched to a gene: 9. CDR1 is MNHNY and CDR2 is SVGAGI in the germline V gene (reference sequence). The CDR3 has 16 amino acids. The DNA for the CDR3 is TGTGCCAGCAGTTACTCGAATATGTTAGCGGGTGATACGCAGTATTTT. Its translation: CASSYSNMLAGDTQYF.

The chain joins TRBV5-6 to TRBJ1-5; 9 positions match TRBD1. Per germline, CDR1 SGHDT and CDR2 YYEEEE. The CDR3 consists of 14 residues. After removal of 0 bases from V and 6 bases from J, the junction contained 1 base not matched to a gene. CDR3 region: CASSLAQGAQPQHF. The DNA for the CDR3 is TGTGCCAGCAGCTTGGCACAGGGGGCTCAGCCCCAGCATTTT.

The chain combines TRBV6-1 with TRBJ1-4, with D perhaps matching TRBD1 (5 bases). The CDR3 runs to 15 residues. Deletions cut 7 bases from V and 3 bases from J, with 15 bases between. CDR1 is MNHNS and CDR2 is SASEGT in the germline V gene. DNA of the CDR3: TGTGCCAGCAATCGGGGGGAAAGGGCTAATGAAAAACTGTTTTTT. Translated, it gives CASNRGERANEKLFF.

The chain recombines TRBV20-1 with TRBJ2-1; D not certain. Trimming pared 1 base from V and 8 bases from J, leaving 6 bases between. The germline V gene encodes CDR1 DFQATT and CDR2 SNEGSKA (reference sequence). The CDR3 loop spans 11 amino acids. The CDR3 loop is CSARVPYEQFF. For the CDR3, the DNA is TGCAGTGCTAGAGTCCCGTATGAGCAGTTCTTC.

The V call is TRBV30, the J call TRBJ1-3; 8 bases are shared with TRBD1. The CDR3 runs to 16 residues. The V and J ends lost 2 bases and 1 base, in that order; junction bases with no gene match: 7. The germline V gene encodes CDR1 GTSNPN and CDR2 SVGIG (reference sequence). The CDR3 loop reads CAWSRYRGSSGNTIYF. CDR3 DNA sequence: TGTGCCTGGAGTCGTTACAGGGGGAGTTCTGGAAACACCATATATTTT.

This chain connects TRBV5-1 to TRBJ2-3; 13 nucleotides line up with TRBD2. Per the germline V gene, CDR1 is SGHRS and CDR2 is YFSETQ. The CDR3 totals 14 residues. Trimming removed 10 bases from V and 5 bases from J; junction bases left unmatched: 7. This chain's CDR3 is CAVRTSGSVDTQYF. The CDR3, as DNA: TGCGCCGTTCGGACTAGCGGGAGCGTAGATACGCAGTATTTT.

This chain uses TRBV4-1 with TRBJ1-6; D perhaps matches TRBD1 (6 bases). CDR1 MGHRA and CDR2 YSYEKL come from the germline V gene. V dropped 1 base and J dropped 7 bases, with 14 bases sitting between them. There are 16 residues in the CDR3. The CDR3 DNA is TGCGCCAGCAGCCAAGTCCGGGACACAAAGAATTCACCCCTCCACTTT. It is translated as CASSQVRDTKNSPLHF.

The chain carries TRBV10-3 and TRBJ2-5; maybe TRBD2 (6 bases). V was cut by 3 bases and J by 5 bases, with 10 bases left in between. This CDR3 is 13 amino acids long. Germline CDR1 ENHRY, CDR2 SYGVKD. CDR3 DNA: TGTGCCATCAGTGAAGGGACTCCGGAGACCCAGTACTTC. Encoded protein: CAISEGTPETQYF.

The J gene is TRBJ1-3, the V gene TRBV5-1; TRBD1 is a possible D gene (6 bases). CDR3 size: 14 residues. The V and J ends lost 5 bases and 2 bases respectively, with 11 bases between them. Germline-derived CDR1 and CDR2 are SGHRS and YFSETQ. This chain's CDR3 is CASRHTGTGNTIYF. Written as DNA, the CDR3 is TGCGCCAGCAGACATACAGGGACTGGAAACACCATATATTTT.

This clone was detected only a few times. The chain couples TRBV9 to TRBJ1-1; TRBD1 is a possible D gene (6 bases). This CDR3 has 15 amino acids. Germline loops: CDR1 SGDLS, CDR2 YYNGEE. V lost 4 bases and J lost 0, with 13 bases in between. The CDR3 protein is CASSPRQAMNTEAFF. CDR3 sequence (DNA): TGTGCCAGCAGCCCCAGACAGGCCATGAACACTGAAGCTTTCTTT.

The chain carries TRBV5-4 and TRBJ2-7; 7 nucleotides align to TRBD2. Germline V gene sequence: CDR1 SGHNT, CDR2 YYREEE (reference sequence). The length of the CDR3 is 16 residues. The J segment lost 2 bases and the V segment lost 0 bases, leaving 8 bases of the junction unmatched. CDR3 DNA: TGTGCCAGCAGCTTGGATCCCGGGAGGCGGACCTACGAGCAGTACTTC. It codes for CASSLDPGRRTYEQYF.

CDR3 nucleotides: TGTGCCAGCAGTGATCGCCGGGAGCGCTACGAGCAGTACTTC. It codes for CASSDRRERYEQYF. The chain is built from TRBV6-1 and TRBJ2-7, with a possible D match to TRBD2 (6 bases). Trimming left V 3 bases short and J 3 bases short, with 12 bases between. The CDR3 has 14 amino acids. CDR1 and CDR2 from the germline V gene are MNHNS and SASEGT.

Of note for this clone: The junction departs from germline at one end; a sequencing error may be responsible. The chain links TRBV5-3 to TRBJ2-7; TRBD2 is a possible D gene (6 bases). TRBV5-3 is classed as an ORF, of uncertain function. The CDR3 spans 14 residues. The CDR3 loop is CARSFVFPRRAADF. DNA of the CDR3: TGTGCCAGAAGCTTCGTTTTTCCACGGAGGGCCGCGGACTTC.

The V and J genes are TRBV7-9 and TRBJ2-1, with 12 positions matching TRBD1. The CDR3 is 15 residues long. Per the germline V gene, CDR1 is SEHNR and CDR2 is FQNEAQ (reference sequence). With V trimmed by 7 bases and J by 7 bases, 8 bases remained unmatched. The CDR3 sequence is CASTVGQGAQNEQFF. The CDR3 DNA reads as TGTGCCAGCACCGTGGGACAGGGGGCTCAAAATGAGCAGTTCTTC.

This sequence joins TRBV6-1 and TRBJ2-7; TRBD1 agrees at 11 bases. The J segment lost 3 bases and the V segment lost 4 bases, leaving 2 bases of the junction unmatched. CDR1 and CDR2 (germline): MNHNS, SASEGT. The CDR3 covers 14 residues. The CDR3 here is CASSVDRGLYEQYF. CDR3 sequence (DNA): TGTGCCAGCAGTGTGGACAGGGGGCTCTACGAGCAGTACTTC.

CDR3 residues: CASSGTSGTGELFF. CDR3 nucleotide sequence: TGTGCCAGCAGCGGGACTAGCGGGACCGGGGAGCTGTTTTTT. The rearrangement joins TRBV6-5 to TRBJ2-2, with 12 bases identical to TRBD2. The CDR3 is 14 residues long. Germline V lookup: CDR1 MNHEY, CDR2 SVGAGI. After removal of 6 bases from V and 5 bases from J, the junction contained 1 base not matched to a gene.

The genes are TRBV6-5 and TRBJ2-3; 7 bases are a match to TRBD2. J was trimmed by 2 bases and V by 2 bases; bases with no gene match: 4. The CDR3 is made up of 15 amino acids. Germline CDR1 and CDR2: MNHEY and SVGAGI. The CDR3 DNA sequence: TGTGCCAGCAGTTACGTCGGGGGGAACACAGATACGCAGTATTTT. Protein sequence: CASSYVGGNTDTQYF.

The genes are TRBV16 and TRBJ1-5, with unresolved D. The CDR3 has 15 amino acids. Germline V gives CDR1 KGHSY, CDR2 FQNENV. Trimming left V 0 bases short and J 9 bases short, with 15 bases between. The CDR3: CASSQSWAGNGPQHF. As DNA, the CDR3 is TGTGCCAGCAGCCAATCGTGGGCGGGAAATGGGCCCCAGCATTTT.

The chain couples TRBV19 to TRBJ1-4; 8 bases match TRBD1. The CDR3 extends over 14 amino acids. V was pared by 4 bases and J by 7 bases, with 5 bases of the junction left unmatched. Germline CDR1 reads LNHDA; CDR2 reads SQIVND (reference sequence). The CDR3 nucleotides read TGTGCCAGTAGTACCACAGGGGGAGGTGAAAAACTGTTTTTT. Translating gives CASSTTGGGEKLFF. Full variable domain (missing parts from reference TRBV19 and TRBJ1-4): DGGITQSPKYLFRKEGQNVTLSCEQNLNHDAMYWYRQDPGQGLRLIYYSQIVNDFQKGDIAEGYSVSREKKESFPLTVTSAQKNPTAFYLCASSTTGGGEKLFFGSGTQLSVL.

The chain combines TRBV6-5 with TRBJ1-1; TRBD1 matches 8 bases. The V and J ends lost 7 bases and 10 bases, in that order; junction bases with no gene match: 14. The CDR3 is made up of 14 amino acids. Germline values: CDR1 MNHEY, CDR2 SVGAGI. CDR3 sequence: CASNPNRGSGTAFF. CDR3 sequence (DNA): TGTGCCAGCAACCCAAACAGGGGGTCGGGAACAGCTTTCTTT.